This T cell receptor (beta chain) stems from a study of T cell responses to AZD1222 COVID-19 vaccine. Across the study: Second doses that came at about 4 or about 12 weeks were put together.

Study-level points and caveats: Among AZD1222 vaccinees, only six were seropositive at baseline. Most donors were white British, females outnumbered males, and clonal diversity was possibly underestimated. Sampling that yielded the repertoires occurred only after the peak T cell response.

Repertoires were generated with immunoSEQ multiplex PCR, while TCRdb's copy carries only in-frame clones and drops some. The sample includes over 100,000 clones, 87% of them seen just once. A note on this clone: As yet, its antigen is unknown.

The TCR was taken from an adult in good health. The sequencing used peripheral blood, collected on day 0 of AZD1222 vaccination.

This CDR3 reads CASTVGDNYGYTF. The CDR3, as DNA: TGTGCCAGCACCGTCGGGGATAACTATGGCTACACCTTC. The rearrangement links TRBV28 to TRBJ1-2; D unclear. This CDR3 comprises 13 residues. Trimming cost V 7 bases and J 1 base, with 10 bases left between them. CDR1 is MDHEN and CDR2 is SYDVKM in the germline V gene.